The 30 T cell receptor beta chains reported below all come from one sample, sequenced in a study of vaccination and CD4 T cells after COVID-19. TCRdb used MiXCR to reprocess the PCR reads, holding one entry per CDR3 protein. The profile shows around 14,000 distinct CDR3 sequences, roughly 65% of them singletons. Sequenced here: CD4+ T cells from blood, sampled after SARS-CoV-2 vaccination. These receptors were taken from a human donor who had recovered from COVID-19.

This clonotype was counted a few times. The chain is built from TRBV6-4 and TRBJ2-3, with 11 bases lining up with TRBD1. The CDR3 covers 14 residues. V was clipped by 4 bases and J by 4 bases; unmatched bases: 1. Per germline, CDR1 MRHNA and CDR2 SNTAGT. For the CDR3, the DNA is TGTGCCAGCAGTGGGACAGGGGGCGCAGATACGCAGTATTTT. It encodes CASSGTGGADTQYF.

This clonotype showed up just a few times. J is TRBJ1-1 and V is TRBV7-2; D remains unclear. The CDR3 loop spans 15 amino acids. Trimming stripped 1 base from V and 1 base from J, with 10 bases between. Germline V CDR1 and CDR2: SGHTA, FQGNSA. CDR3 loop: CASSLGPPRNTEAFF. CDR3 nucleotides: TGTGCCAGCAGCTTAGGGCCTCCGAGGAACACTGAAGCTTTCTTT.

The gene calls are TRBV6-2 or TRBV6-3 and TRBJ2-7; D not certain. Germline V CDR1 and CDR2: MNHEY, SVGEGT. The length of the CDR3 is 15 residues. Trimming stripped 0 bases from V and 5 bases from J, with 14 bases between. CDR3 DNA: TGTGCCAGCAGTTACTCCGCGACTTCCGCGGACGAGCAGTACTTC. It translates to CASSYSATSADEQYF.

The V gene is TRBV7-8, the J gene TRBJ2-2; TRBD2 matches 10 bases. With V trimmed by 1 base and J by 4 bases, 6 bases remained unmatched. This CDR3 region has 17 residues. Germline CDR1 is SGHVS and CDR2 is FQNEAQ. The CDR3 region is CASSLVALAGGTGELFF. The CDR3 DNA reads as TGTGCCAGCAGCTTAGTAGCCTTAGCGGGAGGCACCGGGGAGCTGTTTTTT.

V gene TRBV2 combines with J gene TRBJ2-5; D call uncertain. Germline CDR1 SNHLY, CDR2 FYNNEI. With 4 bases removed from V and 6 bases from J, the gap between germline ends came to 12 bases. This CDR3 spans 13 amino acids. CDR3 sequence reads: CASSVSPEQTQYF. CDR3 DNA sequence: TGTGCCAGCAGTGTCTCACCGGAGCAGACCCAGTACTTC.

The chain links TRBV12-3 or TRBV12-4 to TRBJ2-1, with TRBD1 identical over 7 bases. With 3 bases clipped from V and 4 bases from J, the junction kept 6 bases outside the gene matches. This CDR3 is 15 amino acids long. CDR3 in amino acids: CASSLGRGFYNEQFF. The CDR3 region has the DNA TGTGCCAGCAGTTTGGGCAGGGGGTTTTACAATGAGCAGTTCTTC.

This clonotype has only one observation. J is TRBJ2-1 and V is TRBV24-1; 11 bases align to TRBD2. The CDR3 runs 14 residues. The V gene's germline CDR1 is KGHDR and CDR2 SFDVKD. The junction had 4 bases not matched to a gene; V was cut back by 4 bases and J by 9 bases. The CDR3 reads CATSEGLAAGEQFF. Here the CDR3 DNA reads TGTGCCACCAGTGAGGGACTAGCGGCAGGTGAGCAGTTCTTC.

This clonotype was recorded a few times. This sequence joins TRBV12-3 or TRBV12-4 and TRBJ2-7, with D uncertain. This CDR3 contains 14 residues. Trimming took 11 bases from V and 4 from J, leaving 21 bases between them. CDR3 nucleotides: TGTGCCTCCCTCAAGGACCCATGGGATTACGAGCAGTACTTC. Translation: CASLKDPWDYEQYF.

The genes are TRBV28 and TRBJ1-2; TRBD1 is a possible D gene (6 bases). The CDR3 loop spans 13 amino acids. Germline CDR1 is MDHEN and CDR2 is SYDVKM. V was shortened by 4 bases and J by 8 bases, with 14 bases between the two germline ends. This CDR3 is CASSSRHRVGYTF. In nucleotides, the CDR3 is TGTGCCAGCAGTTCTCGTCACAGGGTAGGCTACACCTTC.

CDR3 amino acids: CASGLRRGDWSLHF. CDR3 DNA: TGTGCCAGTGGTCTGAGACGGGGAGATTGGTCCCTCCACTTT. The genes are TRBV6-1 and TRBJ1-6; D not certain. Per germline, CDR1 MNHNS and CDR2 SASEGT. Trimming cost V 9 bases and J 14 bases, with 23 bases left between them. CDR3 length: 14 residues.

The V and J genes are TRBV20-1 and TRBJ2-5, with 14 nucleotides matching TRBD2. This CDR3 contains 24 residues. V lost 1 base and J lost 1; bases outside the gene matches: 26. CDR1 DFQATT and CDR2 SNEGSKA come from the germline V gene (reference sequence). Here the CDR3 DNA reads TGCAGTGCTAGAGCCCCCCGTTTTTGGGTCGAAGGGACTAGCGGGAGTTTTTTCCAAGAGACCCAGTACTTC. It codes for CSARAPRFWVEGTSGSFFQETQYF.

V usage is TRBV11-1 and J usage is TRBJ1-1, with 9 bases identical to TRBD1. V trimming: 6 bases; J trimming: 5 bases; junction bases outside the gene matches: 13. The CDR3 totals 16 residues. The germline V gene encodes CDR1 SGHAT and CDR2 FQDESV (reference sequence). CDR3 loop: CASRLGTGRSETEAFF. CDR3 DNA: TGTGCCAGCAGGCTTGGGACAGGGCGATCCGAGACTGAAGCTTTCTTT.

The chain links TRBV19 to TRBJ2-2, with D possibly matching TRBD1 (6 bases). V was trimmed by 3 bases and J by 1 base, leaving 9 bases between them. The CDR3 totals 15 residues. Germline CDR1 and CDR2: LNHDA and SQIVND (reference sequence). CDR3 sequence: CASSIDRMNTGELFF. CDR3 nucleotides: TGTGCCAGTAGTATTGACAGGATGAACACCGGGGAGCTGTTTTTT.

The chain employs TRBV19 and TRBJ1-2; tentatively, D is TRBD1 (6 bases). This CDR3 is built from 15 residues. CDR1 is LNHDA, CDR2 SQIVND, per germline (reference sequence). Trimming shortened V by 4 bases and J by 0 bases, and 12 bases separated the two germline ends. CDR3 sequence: CASSTQGRANYGYTF. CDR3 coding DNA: TGTGCCAGTAGTACACAGGGAAGGGCTAACTATGGCTACACCTTC.

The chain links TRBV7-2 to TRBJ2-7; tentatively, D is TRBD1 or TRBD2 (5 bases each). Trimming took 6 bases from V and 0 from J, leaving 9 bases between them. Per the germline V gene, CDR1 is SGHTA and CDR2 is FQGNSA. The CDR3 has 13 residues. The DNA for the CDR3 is TGTGCCAGCAGAAGAGGGACCTCCTACGAGCAGTACTTC. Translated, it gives CASRRGTSYEQYF.

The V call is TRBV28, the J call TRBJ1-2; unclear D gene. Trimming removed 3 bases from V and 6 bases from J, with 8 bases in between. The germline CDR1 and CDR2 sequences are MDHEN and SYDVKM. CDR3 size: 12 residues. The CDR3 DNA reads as TGTGCCAGCAGTTTTGGAGAGCATGGCTACACCTTC. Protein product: CASSFGEHGYTF.

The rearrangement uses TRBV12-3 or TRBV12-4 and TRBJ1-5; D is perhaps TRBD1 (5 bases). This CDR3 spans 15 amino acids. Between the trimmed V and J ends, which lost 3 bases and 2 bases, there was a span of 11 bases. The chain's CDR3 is CASSFYVGGNQPQHF. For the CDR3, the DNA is TGTGCCAGCAGTTTCTATGTAGGGGGCAATCAGCCCCAGCATTTT.

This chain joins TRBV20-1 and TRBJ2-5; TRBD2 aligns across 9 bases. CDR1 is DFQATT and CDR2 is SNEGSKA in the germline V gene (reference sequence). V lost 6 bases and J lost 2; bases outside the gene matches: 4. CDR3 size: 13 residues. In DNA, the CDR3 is TGCAGTGCCCGACTAGCGGCACAAGAGACCCAGTACTTC. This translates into CSARLAAQETQYF.

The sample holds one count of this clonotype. CDR3 in DNA: TGTGCCAGCAGCCGCCGGGCAGGGGGCCCCTACGAGCAGTACTTC. Translating gives CASSRRAGGPYEQYF. The V and J genes are TRBV7-8 and TRBJ2-7; 8 bases line up with TRBD1. V dropped 5 bases and J dropped 2; count of bases not matched to a gene: 8. Germline V gene sequence: CDR1 SGHVS, CDR2 FQNEAQ. The CDR3 spans 15 residues.

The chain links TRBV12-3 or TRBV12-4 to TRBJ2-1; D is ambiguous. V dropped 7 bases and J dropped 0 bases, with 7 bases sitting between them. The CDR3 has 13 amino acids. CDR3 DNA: TGTGCCAGCACTCCCAGCTCCTACAATGAGCAGTTCTTC. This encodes CASTPSSYNEQFF.

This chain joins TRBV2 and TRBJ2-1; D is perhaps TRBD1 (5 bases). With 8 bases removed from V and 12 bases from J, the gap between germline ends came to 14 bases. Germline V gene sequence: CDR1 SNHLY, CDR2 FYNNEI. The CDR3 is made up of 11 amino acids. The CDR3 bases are TGTGCCAGCGTGATCACAGACAGGCAGTTCTTC. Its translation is CASVITDRQFF. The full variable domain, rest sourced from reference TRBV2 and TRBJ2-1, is EPEVTQTPSHQVTQMGQEVILRCVPISNHLYFYWYRQILGQKVEFLVSFYNNEISEKSEIFDDQFSVERPDGSNFTLKIRSTKLEDSAMYFCASVITDRQFFGPGTRLTVL.

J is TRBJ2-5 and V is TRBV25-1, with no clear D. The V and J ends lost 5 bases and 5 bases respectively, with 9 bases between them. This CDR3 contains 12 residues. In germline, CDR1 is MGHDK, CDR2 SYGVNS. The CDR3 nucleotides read TGTGCCAGCAGTACAGCCGGGGAGACCCAGTACTTC. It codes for CASSTAGETQYF.

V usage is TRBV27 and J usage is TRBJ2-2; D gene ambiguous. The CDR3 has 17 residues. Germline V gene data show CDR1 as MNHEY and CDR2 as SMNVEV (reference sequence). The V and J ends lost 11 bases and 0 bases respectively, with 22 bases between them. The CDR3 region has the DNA TGTGCCTTAAGACCCAAGGCCTGTGTATCGAACACCGGGGAGCTGTTTTTT. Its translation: CALRPKACVSNTGELFF.

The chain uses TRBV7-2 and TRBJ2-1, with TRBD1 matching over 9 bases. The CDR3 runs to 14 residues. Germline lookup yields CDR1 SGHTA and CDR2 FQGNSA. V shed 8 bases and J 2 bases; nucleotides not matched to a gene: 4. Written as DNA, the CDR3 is TGTGCCAGCGGCCGGGACAGGGCCTACAATGAGCAGTTCTTC. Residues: CASGRDRAYNEQFF.

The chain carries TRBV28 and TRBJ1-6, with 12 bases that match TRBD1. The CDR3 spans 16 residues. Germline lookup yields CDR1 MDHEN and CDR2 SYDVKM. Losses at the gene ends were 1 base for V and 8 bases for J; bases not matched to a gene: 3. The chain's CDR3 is CASSLLGQGAHSPLHF. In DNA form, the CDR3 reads TGTGCCAGCAGTTTATTGGGACAGGGGGCTCATTCACCCCTCCACTTT. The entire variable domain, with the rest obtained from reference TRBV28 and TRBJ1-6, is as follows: DVKVTQSSRYLVKRTGEKVFLECVQDMDHENMFWYRQDPGLGLRLIYFSYDVKMKEKGDIPEGYSVSREKKERFSLILESASTNQTSMYLCASSLLGQGAHSPLHFGNGTRLTVT.

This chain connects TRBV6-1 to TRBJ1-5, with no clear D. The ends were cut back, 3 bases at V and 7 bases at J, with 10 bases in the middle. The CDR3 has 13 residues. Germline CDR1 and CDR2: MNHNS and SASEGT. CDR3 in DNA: TGTGCCAGCAGTGAGGTCAAGGCACAGCCCCAGCATTTT. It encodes CASSEVKAQPQHF.

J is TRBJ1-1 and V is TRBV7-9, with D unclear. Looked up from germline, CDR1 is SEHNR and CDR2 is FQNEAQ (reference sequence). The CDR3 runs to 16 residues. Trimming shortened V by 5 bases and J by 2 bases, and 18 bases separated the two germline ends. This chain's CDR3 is CASSPIPRGVNTEAFF. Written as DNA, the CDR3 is TGTGCCAGCAGCCCAATCCCCCGTGGAGTAAACACTGAAGCTTTCTTT.

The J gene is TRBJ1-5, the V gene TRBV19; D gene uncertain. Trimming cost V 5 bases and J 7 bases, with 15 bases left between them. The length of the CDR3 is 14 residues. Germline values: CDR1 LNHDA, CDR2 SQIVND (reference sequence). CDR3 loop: CASSLWVVGQPQHF. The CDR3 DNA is TGTGCCAGTAGTCTCTGGGTTGTGGGACAGCCCCAGCATTTT.

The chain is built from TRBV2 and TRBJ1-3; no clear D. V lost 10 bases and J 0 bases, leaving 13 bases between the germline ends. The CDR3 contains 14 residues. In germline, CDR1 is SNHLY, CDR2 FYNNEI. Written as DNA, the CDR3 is TGTGCCACAGGACGGGAACTCTCTGGAAACACCATATATTTT. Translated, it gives CATGRELSGNTIYF.

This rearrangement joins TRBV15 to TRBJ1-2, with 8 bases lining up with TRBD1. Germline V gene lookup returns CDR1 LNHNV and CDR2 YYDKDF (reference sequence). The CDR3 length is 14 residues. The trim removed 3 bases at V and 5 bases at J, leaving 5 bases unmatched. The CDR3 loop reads CATSSPGQEYGYTF. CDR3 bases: TGTGCCACCAGCAGCCCGGGACAGGAATATGGCTACACCTTC.